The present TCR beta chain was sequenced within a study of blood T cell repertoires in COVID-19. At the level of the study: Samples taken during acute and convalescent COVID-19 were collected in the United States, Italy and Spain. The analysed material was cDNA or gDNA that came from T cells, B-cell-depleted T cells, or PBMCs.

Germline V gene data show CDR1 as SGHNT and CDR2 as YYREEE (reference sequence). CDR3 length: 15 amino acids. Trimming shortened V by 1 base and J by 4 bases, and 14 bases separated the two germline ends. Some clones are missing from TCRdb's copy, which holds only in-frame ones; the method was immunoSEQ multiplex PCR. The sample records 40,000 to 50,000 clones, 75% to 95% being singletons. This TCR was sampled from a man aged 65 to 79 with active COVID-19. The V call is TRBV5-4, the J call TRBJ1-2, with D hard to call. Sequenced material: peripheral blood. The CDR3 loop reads CASSLSLEGSYGYTF. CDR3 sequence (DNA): TGTGCCAGCAGCTTGTCGTTGGAGGGAAGCTATGGCTACACCTTC.